This T cell receptor beta chain was sequenced for a study of T cells after posttransplantation cyclophosphamide listed by TCRdb under 2016. Describing the broader study: Using TRB sequencing, the study followed how the T cell repertoire rebuilt after myeloablative bone marrow transplantation with posttransplantation cyclophosphamide given as GVHD prophylaxis. Because TRA and TRB clonality correlated tightly in roughly nine samples, later TCR analyses were limited to TRB. Blood from all 34 PTCy patients who had 1-year posttransplant specimens underwent TRB sequencing. Public TRB sequences were searched against a database of over 3,600 sequences associated with responses to pathogens, tumor antigens, self-antigens and alloantigens. Up to about 3 additional blood samples from 2 to 5.2 years after transplant were also TRB-sequenced in 3 patients, as was pretransplant blood from several patients. Antigen receptor sequencing covered samples from a few dozen PTCy-treated patients and around 16 of their related bone marrow donors.

Overall results and qualifications from the work: At 1-2 months, donor-recipient similarity was low but rose over the first year, and the later blood repertoires were often dominated by donor CD8+ memory clones. The TRB repertoires of T cells infiltrating skin or GI tract showed only limited overlap with the TRB repertoires of T cells in blood. Across the roughly 40 patients, TRB clonality was highly associated with recipient CMV seropositivity and CMV reactivation, and diversity with PTCy was similar to that in the CNI/methotrexate controls.

Viable CD3+CD4+ or CD3+CD8+ cells that were CCR7+CD45RA+CD45RO-CD95-CD27+CD28+ were defined as naive T cells. On the day of marrow donation, related bone marrow donors gave peripheral blood samples. Mononuclear cells from peripheral blood and bone marrow were separated by Ficoll-Hypaque density centrifugation and then cryopreserved. CD4+ and CD8+ T cells, including naive and memory subsets, were sorted by FACS using a FACSAria II. Genomic DNA was used for TRB sequencing, which was performed with the immunoSEQ assay at survey resolution or with the hsTCRB kit. In the authors' own workflow: The immunoSEQ software handled the initial read processing, while the LymphoSeq R package was used for the repertoire analyses. Clonality was calculated as 1 minus normalized Shannon entropy, and the Gini coefficient was also calculated for each TRB dataset. To infer phenotypes in unsorted samples, TRB sequences from sorted subsets of the recipient or donor were mapped onto unsorted samples from the same recipient. TCRdb stores this immuneACCESS table with in-frame sequences only. Part of the clones is absent; in the studies checked, under half of the shortfall reflects unresolved V genes, and no reason is known for the rest. V, J and clone size were drawn from that table, and D and trimming were deduced from the DNA. The sample profile shows about 20,000 clones; approximately 98% of them were found once. Of the sample, 0.15% to 0.2% is held by the ten largest clones.

Concerning this clone: Its antigen is not yet known. No base quality information exists; no much larger clone differs at one position.

V and J are truncated by 3 bases and 5 bases respectively, leaving an intervening sequence of 10 bases. The cysteine opens and the phenylalanine closes a CDR3 of 13 amino acids. The retained sequence is limited to the CDR3, 39 bases, with the frame set at the first base. The germline V gene supplies CDR1 SNHLY and CDR2 FYNNEI. The rearrangement joined TRBV2 to TRBJ2-5; the D segment could be TRBD2, given 5 matching bases. The TCR comes from a man aged 35-49 years in good health, CMV-negative, and a related stem cell transplant donor. Sequenced input: naive CD4+ T cells sorted from PBMCs. The CDR3 reads CASSEDSRETQYF. The nucleotide sequence reads as follows: TGTGCCAGCAGTGAGGACTCCCGGGAGACCCAGTACTTC. Beyond the CDR3, the reference TRBV2 and TRBJ2-5 genes provide the residues; the full variable domain reads: EPEVTQTPSHQVTQMGQEVILRCVPISNHLYFYWYRQILGQKVEFLVSFYNNEISEKSEIFDDQFSVERPDGSNFTLKIRSTKLEDSAMYFCASSEDSRETQYFGPGTRLLVL.